The source of this TCR beta chain is a study of T cells in Graves' hyperthyroidism and ophthalmopathy. Germline V CDR1 and CDR2: SGHAT, FQNNGV. This CDR3 is 15 amino acids long. The V end was cut by 1 base, the J end by 3 bases, with 12 bases between. Amplified TCR beta CDR3 regions derived from RNA transcripts. A set of HTBI primers served as the primers for a first-round RT-PCR of the TCR CDR3. TCRdb re-analysed the multiplex PCR reads in MiXCR, keeping a single row per CDR3 protein. The table lists approximately 610,000 distinct CDR3 sequences, approximately 15% of them singletons. The definition of stable Graves' hyperthyroidism was no ophthalmopathy progression within 18 months. Uncontrolled infection, other autoimmune disease, pregnancy or lactation barred patients from enrollment.

This chain joins TRBV11-2 and TRBJ1-2; D uncertain. Source material: blood. This receptor was taken from a woman aged 18-29 years with Graves' hyperthyroidism. In DNA, the CDR3 is TGTGCCAGCAGCTTAGGGCGGTTAGGGTACTATGGCTACACCTTC. Protein sequence: CASSLGRLGYYGYTF. Drawing the rest from reference TRBV11-2 and TRBJ1-2, the complete variable domain is EAGVAQSPRYKIIEKRQSVAFWCNPISGHATLYWYQQILGQGPKLLIQFQNNGVVDDSQLPKDRFSAERLKGVDSTLKIQPAKLEDSAVYLCASSLGRLGYYGYTFGSGTRLTVV.